This T cell receptor beta chain came from a study of radiation and T cells in renal cell carcinoma. Described time point: blood 4 weeks post-SBRT, at nephrectomy. The treatment is: 15 Gy SBRT to primary tumor, nephrectomy 4 weeks later. The repertoire was sequenced with immunoSEQ multiplex PCR; TCRdb's copy has only in-frame clones and lacks some. The sample includes about 83,000 clones, around 78% of them seen just once. The germline CDR1 and CDR2 sequences are SGHNT and YYREEE (reference sequence). V gave up 0 bases and J gave up 4 bases, with 13 bases separating them. The CDR3 spans 16 residues. The material sequenced was blood, taken from a patient whose treatment included radiotherapy and nephrectomy. The receptor's source is a woman aged 60 to 75 with renal cell carcinoma. J is TRBJ1-4 and V is TRBV5-4; weak D call: TRBD1 (5 bases). Here the CDR3 DNA reads TGTGCCAGCAGCTTGGCCCCCGGGACGGTTAATGAAAAACTGTTTTTT. Translated, it gives CASSLAPGTVNEKLFF. The full variable domain, rest sourced from reference TRBV5-4 and TRBJ1-4, is ETGVTQSPTHLIKTRGQQVTLRCSSQSGHNTVSWYQQALGQGPQFIFQYYREEENGRGNFPPRFSGLQFPNYSSELNVNALELDDSALYLCASSLAPGTVNEKLFFGSGTQLSVL.